The rows below give T cell receptor beta chains drawn from one sample of a study of PD-1 blockade in mismatch repair-deficient tumors. Assay used: immunoSEQ multiplex PCR; TCRdb lists only in-frame clones, some missing. Here the sample spans roughly 80,000 clones, 81% being singletons. Sequenced material: peripheral blood, taken 12 weeks after starting pembrolizumab. These receptors were taken from an adult with mismatch repair-deficient cancer. The conserved cysteine and the conserved F or W are not part of the CDR3 here.

length,J,V,CDR3
13,TRBJ1-5,TRBV7-2,ASSPRWTGDQPQH
10,TRBJ1-2,TRBV7-2,ASSYGLNGYT
13,TRBJ1-5,TRBV19,ASSIGRQANQPQH
12,TRBJ2-1,TRBV30,AWSVSGTYNEQF
13,TRBJ2-7,TRBV29-1,SVEDTGTSSYEQY
12,TRBJ2-3,TRBV29-1,SVEEAGGTDTQY
12,TRBJ1-3,TRBV6-1,ASSPKPDGNTIY
10,TRBJ2-1,TRBV6-5,ASRKTSHEQF
12,TRBJ2-7,TRBV11-1,ASSPVAYSYEQY
11,TRBJ2-7,TRBV2,ASSGTSGHEQY
14,TRBJ2-5,TRBV11-3,ASSLGSGNVYETQY
9,TRBJ1-1,TRBV6-6,ASTETTEAF
11,TRBJ2-1,TRBV5-1,ASSLAGRNEQF
12,TRBJ1-2,TRBV6-5,ASSRQLLDYGYT
11,TRBJ1-5,TRBV11-3,ASSPSPNQPQH
11,TRBJ2-7,TRBV9,ASSEGQNTEQY
15,TRBJ1-1,TRBV7-2,ASSLVAGGSFNTEAF
11,TRBJ2-1,TRBV4-1,ASSQRTRNEQF
12,TRBJ2-5,TRBV7-6,ASSPAASSGTQY
21,TRBJ2-7,TRBV12-5,ASGLALRWDTGGVAGASYEQY